Each of the 27 T cell receptor beta chains below was sequenced from the same sample in a study of cytomegalovirus exposure and HLA in healthy donors. With 60 Vbeta and 13 Jbeta primers, the PCR was carried out. The table came from immunoSEQ multiplex PCR; TCRdb's copy has only in-frame clones and leaves some out. Of about 170,000 clones listed, roughly 80% are singletons. The sequenced sample consisted of PBMCs. These receptors were obtained from a woman aged 45-65 years in good health and CMV-seropositive.

DNA of the CDR3: TGTGCCAGCAGTTACGGGAACAGGGCCGCTGGAAACACCATATATTTT. It encodes CASSYGNRAAGNTIYF. The chain uses TRBV6-5 and TRBJ1-3; D possibly corresponds to TRBD1 (6 bases). This CDR3 has 16 residues. V dropped 2 bases and J dropped 2 bases, with 13 bases sitting between them. The V gene's germline CDR1 is MNHEY and CDR2 SVGAGI.

The CDR3 DNA sequence: TGCGCCAGCAGCTTGTGGACAGGGGGGGAGACCCAGTACTTC. Encoded protein: CASSLWTGGETQYF. This chain uses TRBV5-1 with TRBJ2-5; TRBD1 matches 10 bases. This CDR3 comprises 14 residues. Trimming at V came to 1 base and at J to 5 bases, leaving 2 bases not matched to a gene. Germline CDR1 reads SGHRS; CDR2 reads YFSETQ.

The gene calls are TRBV7-2 and TRBJ1-2; the D is unclear. The V and J ends lost 0 bases and 5 bases respectively, with 7 bases between them. This CDR3 contains 13 residues. Germline V gene sequence: CDR1 SGHTA, CDR2 FQGNSA. In nucleotides, the CDR3 is TGTGCCAGCAGCTTAGCACAGAGATATGGCTACACCTTC. Amino acids: CASSLAQRYGYTF.

This clone appeared a few times. The gene calls are TRBV30 and TRBJ1-1; maybe TRBD1 (5 bases). Germline values: CDR1 GTSNPN, CDR2 SVGIG (reference sequence). The CDR3 totals 13 residues. Trimming took off 0 bases at V and 3 bases at J, with 8 bases between the two ends. The CDR3 DNA sequence: TGTGCCTGGAGTGTACGGACACACACTGAAGCTTTCTTT. It translates to CAWSVRTHTEAFF.

This chain joins TRBV5-5 and TRBJ2-2, with D tentatively TRBD1 (5 bases). Trimming left V 0 bases short and J 1 base short, with 13 bases between. This CDR3 contains 17 residues. The germline CDR1 and CDR2 sequences are SGHKS and YYEKEE (reference sequence). The CDR3 reads CASSLEIAGLNTGELFF. In nucleotides, the CDR3 is TGTGCCAGCAGCTTGGAAATTGCAGGGCTGAACACCGGGGAGCTGTTTTTT.

The V gene is TRBV5-1, the J gene TRBJ1-4, with 9 nucleotides matching TRBD1. This CDR3 is 14 amino acids long. Germline lookup yields CDR1 SGHRS and CDR2 YFSETQ. Unmatched junction bases numbered 6, after V lost 4 bases and J lost 8 bases. CDR3 sequence: CASSPGQGREKLFF. For the CDR3, the DNA is TGCGCCAGCAGCCCGGGACAGGGTAGAGAAAAACTGTTTTTT.

This chain uses TRBV2 with TRBJ2-7, with unresolved D. V lost 7 bases and J lost 2, with 15 bases in between. CDR1 and CDR2 from the germline V gene are SNHLY and FYNNEI. The CDR3 is 14 residues long. The CDR3 coding sequence is TGTGCCAGCAACGATCCCGGCGGAACCTACGAGCAGTACTTC. Translating gives CASNDPGGTYEQYF. The variable domain in full, with the rest retrieved from reference TRBV2 and TRBJ2-7, is EPEVTQTPSHQVTQMGQEVILRCVPISNHLYFYWYRQILGQKVEFLVSFYNNEISEKSEIFDDQFSVERPDGSNFTLKIRSTKLEDSAMYFCASNDPGGTYEQYFGPGTRLTVT.

The V and J genes are TRBV5-1 and TRBJ2-1; the match to TRBD2 covers 7 bases. Germline assignment: CDR1 SGHRS and CDR2 YFSETQ. The CDR3 runs to 14 residues. The V segment lost 1 base and the J segment 7 bases; nucleotides outside the gene matches: 5. This CDR3 reads CASSLSGGGNEQFF. CDR3 bases: TGCGCCAGCAGCTTGTCTGGCGGGGGTAATGAGCAGTTCTTC.

This clone appeared a few times. V and J are TRBV6-5 and TRBJ2-1, with 9 bases matching TRBD2. Germline CDR1 is MNHEY and CDR2 is SVGAGI. Trimming cost V 6 bases and J 10 bases; bases outside gene matches: 13. The CDR3 is 15 amino acids. CDR3 protein: CASRGGTSGHKEQFF. The CDR3 DNA reads as TGTGCCAGCAGAGGGGGAACTAGCGGGCATAAAGAGCAGTTCTTC.

CDR3 coding DNA: TGCGCCAGCAGCTCTGCGGGGGCCTACCAGTTCTTC. Residues: CASSSAGAYQFF. This chain connects TRBV5-1 to TRBJ2-1; possible D gene TRBD2, 7 bases. The CDR3 runs to 12 residues. V was cut by 3 bases and J by 13 bases, with 14 bases left in between. Germline lookup yields CDR1 SGHRS and CDR2 YFSETQ.

This chain uses TRBV6-4 with TRBJ2-3, with 9 bases fitting TRBD2. V lost 3 bases, J lost 4 bases, and 5 bases stayed unmatched. Germline values: CDR1 MRHNA, CDR2 SNTAGT. CDR3 size: 15 residues. Here the CDR3 reads CASSESSGAADTQYF. DNA for the CDR3: TGTGCCAGCAGTGAATCTAGCGGGGCCGCAGATACGCAGTATTTT.

This chain uses TRBV5-8 with TRBJ2-2; 10 bases are a match to TRBD1. Germline V CDR1 and CDR2: SGHTS, YDEGEE. The V gene end was trimmed by 4 bases and the J gene end by 5 bases; junction bases not matched to a gene: 5. The CDR3 has 15 amino acids. This chain's CDR3 is CASSLGTGVTGELFF. The CDR3 coding sequence is TGTGCCAGCAGCCTTGGGACAGGGGTGACCGGGGAGCTGTTTTTT. The full variable domain, with the rest looked up from reference TRBV5-8 and TRBJ2-2, is EAGVTQSPTHLIKTRGQQATLRCSPISGHTSVYWYQQALGLGLQFLLWYDEGEERNRGNFPPRFSGRQFPNYSSELNVNALELEDSALYLCASSLGTGVTGELFFGEGSRLTVL.

This chain connects TRBV7-3 to TRBJ1-2; D might be TRBD1 (6 bases). CDR1 SGHTA and CDR2 FQGTGA come from the germline V gene. Trimming removed 2 bases at V and 5 bases at J, with 15 bases between. This CDR3 region has 15 residues. CDR3 sequence reads: CASSLEGGGGYGYTF. In DNA, the CDR3 is TGTGCCAGCAGCTTAGAGGGGGGGGGTGGATATGGCTACACCTTC. The variable domain in full, completed from reference TRBV7-3 and TRBJ1-2, reads GAGVSQTPSNKVTEKGKYVELRCDPISGHTALYWYRQSLGQGPEFLIYFQGTGAADDSGLPNDRFFAVRPEGSVSTLKIQRTERGDSAVYLCASSLEGGGGYGYTFGSGTRLTVV.

This rearrangement joins TRBV5-1 to TRBJ1-3; D is undetermined. The V and J ends lost 2 bases and 6 bases respectively, with 18 bases between them. Looked up from germline, CDR1 is SGHRS and CDR2 is YFSETQ. The CDR3 covers 16 residues. CDR3 DNA: TGCGCCAGCAGCTTTAGTTCGGGTACTGCCGAAAACACCATATATTTT. This translates into CASSFSSGTAENTIYF. Variable domain in full (rest from reference TRBV5-1 and TRBJ1-3): KAGVTQTPRYLIKTRGQQVTLSCSPISGHRSVSWYQQTPGQGLQFLFEYFSETQRNKGNFPGRFSGRQFSNSRSEMNVSTLELGDSALYLCASSFSSGTAENTIYFGEGSWLTVV.

This rearrangement joins TRBV7-9 to TRBJ2-1, with TRBD2 matching 10 bases. Unmatched junction bases numbered 9, after V lost 7 bases and J lost 6 bases. From germline, CDR1 is SEHNR and CDR2 FQNEAQ (reference sequence). The CDR3 runs 15 residues. The CDR3 reads CASNTAGGSRNEQFF. DNA of the CDR3: TGTGCCAGCAACACAGCGGGGGGGAGTCGCAATGAGCAGTTCTTC.

This sequence joins TRBV11-2 and TRBJ1-1; TRBD1 might be the D (6 bases). The CDR3 extends over 12 amino acids. V was pared by 5 bases and J by 11 bases, with 15 bases between. Germline V gene lookup returns CDR1 SGHAT and CDR2 FQNNGV. This CDR3 reads CASSLLTGFAFF. The CDR3 DNA reads TGTGCCAGCAGCCTCTTGACAGGTTTCGCTTTCTTT.

V gene TRBV6-1 combines with J gene TRBJ2-7; D unresolved. Trimming cost V 5 bases and J 3 bases, with 8 bases left between them. Germline-derived CDR1 and CDR2 are MNHNS and SASEGT. This CDR3 contains 12 residues. The CDR3 nucleotides read TGTGCCAGCAGTCAGGTACTCTACGAGCAGTACTTC. This encodes CASSQVLYEQYF.

The chain has TRBV9 and TRBJ1-2, with a tentative D call TRBD1 (5 bases). Germline V lookup: CDR1 SGDLS, CDR2 YYNGEE. The germline V and J ends were trimmed by 3 bases and 8 bases, with 11 bases remaining between them. This CDR3 region has 12 residues. The CDR3 DNA reads as TGTGCCAGCAGCGGGCAGGGAGGAGGCTACACCTTC. Protein: CASSGQGGGYTF.

This clone was seen once. J is TRBJ1-5 and V is TRBV9, with D tentatively TRBD1 (6 bases). Germline V gene sequence: CDR1 SGDLS, CDR2 YYNGEE. This CDR3 region has 13 residues. Trimming took off 4 bases at V and 10 bases at J, with 15 bases between the two ends. The CDR3 loop reads CASSRVPQGPQHF. CDR3 in DNA: TGTGCCAGCAGCAGGGTCCCACAGGGACCCCAGCATTTT. Full variable domain (missing parts from reference TRBV9 and TRBJ1-5): DSGVTQTPKHLITATGQRVTLRCSPRSGDLSVYWYQQSLDQGLQFLIQYYNGEERAKGNILERFSAQQFPDLHSELNLSSLELGDSALYFCASSRVPQGPQHFGDGTRLSIL.

The chain joins TRBV6-5 to TRBJ1-1; 9 bases align to TRBD1. CDR3 length equals 15 residues. Germline lookup yields CDR1 MNHEY and CDR2 SVGAGI. Germline trimming cut 4 bases from V and 4 bases from J; bases unmatched to any gene: 7. The CDR3 DNA sequence: TGTGCCAGCAGTTGGACAGGGGCAGCGGCCACTGAAGCTTTCTTT. Translated: CASSWTGAAATEAFF.

The gene calls are TRBV4-1 and TRBJ1-1; D call uncertain. The CDR3 spans 14 residues. Trimming stripped 2 bases from V and 8 bases from J, with 15 bases between. The germline CDR1 and CDR2 sequences are MGHRA and YSYEKL. The CDR3 sequence: CASSQSTYGVEAFF. The CDR3 coding sequence is TGCGCCAGCAGCCAAAGTACCTACGGGGTAGAAGCTTTCTTT.

This chain links TRBV10-3 with TRBJ2-5; TRBD1 aligns across 9 bases. The CDR3 sequence is 14 residues long. CDR1 and CDR2 (germline): ENHRY, SYGVKD. With V trimmed by 6 bases and J by 1 base, 3 bases remained unmatched. Written as DNA, the CDR3 is TGTGCCATCAGAGAGACAGGGGGCCAAGAGACCCAGTACTTC. Translation gives CAIRETGGQETQYF.

The chain is built from TRBV6-6 and TRBJ1-1; D gene ambiguous. The CDR3 has 13 amino acids. Germline CDR1 reads MNHNY; CDR2 reads SVGAGI (reference sequence). Trimming pared 6 bases from V and 3 bases from J, leaving 11 bases between. This CDR3 is CASRSPGDTEAFF. The DNA of the CDR3 is TGTGCCAGCAGGAGCCCCGGAGACACTGAAGCTTTCTTT.

This clone appeared a single time. Different DNA sequences within this sample yield the same CDR3. CDR3 sequence (DNA): TGTGCCTGGAGTGTGGGAGTCTACAATGAGCAGTTCTTC. It yields the protein CAWSVGVYNEQFF. The rearrangement links TRBV30 to TRBJ2-1, with D perhaps matching TRBD2 (5 bases). This CDR3 is 13 amino acids long. Germline V CDR1 and CDR2: GTSNPN, SVGIG (reference sequence). Trimming cost V 0 bases and J 3 bases, with 6 bases left between them. The entire variable domain, with the rest obtained from reference TRBV30 and TRBJ2-1, is as follows: SQTIHQWPATLVQPVGSPLSLECTVEGTSNPNLYWYRQAAGRGLQLLFYSVGIGQISSEVPQNLSASRPQDRQFILSSKKLLLSDSGFYLCAWSVGVYNEQFFGPGTRLTVL.

J is TRBJ1-5 and V is TRBV19, with D possibly TRBD1 on 5 matching bases. Trimming left V 1 base short and J 7 bases short, with 11 bases between. The germline gives CDR1 LNHDA, CDR2 SQIVND (reference sequence). The CDR3 spans 14 residues. The CDR3 loop is CASSIGGGGQPQHF. Written as DNA, the CDR3 is TGTGCCAGTAGTATAGGGGGGGGAGGACAGCCCCAGCATTTT.

In regard to this clone: At one of its ends the junction is not consistent with the germline gene, which may arise from a read error. CDR3: CASSPLGRGLTDAQYF. CDR3 DNA sequence: TGTGCCAGCTCACCCCTAGGGCGGGGGCTCACAGATGCGCAGTATTTT. V gene TRBV18 combines with J gene TRBJ2-3, with D possibly matching TRBD2 (7 bases). This CDR3 is 16 amino acids long. CDR1 KGHSH and CDR2 LQKENI come from the germline V gene.

The rearrangement links TRBV6-5 to TRBJ1-3, with 8 bases identical to TRBD1. Germline lookup yields CDR1 MNHEY and CDR2 SVGAGI. Trimming took 7 bases from V and 6 from J; bases not matched to a gene: 5. The CDR3 runs 13 residues. The CDR3 region has the DNA TGTGCCAGCAACGCAGGGGGCGAAAACACCATATATTTT. The encoded protein is CASNAGGENTIYF.